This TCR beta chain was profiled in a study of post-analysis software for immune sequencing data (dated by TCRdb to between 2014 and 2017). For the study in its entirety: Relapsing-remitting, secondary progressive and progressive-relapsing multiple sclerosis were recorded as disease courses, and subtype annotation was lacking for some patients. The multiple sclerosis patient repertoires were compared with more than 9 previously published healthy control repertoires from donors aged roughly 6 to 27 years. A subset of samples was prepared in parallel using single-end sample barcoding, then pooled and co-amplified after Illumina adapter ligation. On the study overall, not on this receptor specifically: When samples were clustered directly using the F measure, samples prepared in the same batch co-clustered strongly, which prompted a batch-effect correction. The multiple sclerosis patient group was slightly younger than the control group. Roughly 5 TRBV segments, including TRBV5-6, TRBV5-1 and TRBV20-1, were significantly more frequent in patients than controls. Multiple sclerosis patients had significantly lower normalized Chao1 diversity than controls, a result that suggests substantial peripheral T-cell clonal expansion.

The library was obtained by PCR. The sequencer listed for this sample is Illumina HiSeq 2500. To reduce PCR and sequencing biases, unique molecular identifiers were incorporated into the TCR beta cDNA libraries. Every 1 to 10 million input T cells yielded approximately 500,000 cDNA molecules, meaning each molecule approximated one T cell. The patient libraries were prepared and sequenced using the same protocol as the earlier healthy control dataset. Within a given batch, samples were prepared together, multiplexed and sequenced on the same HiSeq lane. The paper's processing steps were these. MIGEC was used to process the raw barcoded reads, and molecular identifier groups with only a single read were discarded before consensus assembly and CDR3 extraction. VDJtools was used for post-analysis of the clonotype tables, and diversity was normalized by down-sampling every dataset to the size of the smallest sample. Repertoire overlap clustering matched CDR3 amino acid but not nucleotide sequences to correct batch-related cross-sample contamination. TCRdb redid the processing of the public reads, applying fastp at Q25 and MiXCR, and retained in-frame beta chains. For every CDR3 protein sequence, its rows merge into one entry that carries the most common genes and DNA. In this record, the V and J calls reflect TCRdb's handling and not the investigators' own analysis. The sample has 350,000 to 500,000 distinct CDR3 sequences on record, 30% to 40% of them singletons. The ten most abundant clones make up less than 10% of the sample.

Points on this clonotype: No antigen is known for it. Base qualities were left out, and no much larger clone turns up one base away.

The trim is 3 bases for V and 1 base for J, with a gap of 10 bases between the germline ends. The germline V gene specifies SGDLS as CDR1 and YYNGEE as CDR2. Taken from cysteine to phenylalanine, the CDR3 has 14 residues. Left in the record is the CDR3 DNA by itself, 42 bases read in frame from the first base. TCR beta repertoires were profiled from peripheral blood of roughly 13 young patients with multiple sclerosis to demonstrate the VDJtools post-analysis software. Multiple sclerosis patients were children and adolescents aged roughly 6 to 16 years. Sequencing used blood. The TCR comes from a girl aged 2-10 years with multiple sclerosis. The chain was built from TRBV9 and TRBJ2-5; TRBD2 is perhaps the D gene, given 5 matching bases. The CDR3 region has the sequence CASSGGGFQETQYF. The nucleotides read TGTGCCAGCAGCGGCGGCGGGTTCCAAGAGACCCAGTACTTC.